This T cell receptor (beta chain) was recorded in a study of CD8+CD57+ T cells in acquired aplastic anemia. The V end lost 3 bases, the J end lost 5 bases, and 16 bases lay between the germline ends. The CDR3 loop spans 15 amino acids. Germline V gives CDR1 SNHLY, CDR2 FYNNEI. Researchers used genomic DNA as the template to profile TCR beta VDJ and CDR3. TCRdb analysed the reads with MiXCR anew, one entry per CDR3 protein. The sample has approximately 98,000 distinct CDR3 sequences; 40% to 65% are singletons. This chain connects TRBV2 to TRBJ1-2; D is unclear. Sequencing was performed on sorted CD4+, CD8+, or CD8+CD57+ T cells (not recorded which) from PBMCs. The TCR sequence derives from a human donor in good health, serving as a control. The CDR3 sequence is CASSDPRTELYGYTF. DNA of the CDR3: TGTGCCAGCAGTGACCCTCGGACGGAACTATATGGCTACACCTTC.